This T cell receptor (beta chain) was observed in a study of CD8+CD57+ T cells in acquired aplastic anemia. Study as a whole: Sorting CD4+ and CD8+ cells gave DNA averaging about 2.9 ug.

This CDR3 region has 13 residues. Germline loops: CDR1 SEHNR, CDR2 FQNEAQ (reference sequence). CDR3 and TCR beta VDJ profiling relied on a genomic DNA template. TCRdb itself ran the reads through MiXCR, one entry per CDR3 protein. The sample lists about 270,000 distinct CDR3 sequences; approximately 57% were seen once. This clonotype was detected only a few times. A much larger clone differs from this one at a single base, so this may be a read error. Material for sequencing was sorted CD4+, CD8+, or CD8+CD57+ T cells (not recorded which) from PBMCs. The TCR sequence derives from a human donor with severe aplastic anemia or a healthy control (not recorded which). The rearrangement uses TRBV7-9 and TRBJ1-2; 7 bases agree with TRBD1. The CDR3 nucleotides are TGTACCAGCAGCTTAGAGGGGGCGCATGGCTACACCTTC. Its protein product is CTSSLEGAHGYTF. Full variable domain (missing parts from reference TRBV7-9 and TRBJ1-2): DTGVSQNPRHKITKRGQNVTFRCDPISEHNRLYWYRQTLGQGPEFLTYFQNEAQLEKSRLLSDRFSAERPKGSFSTLEIQRTEQGDSAMYLCTSSLEGAHGYTFGSGTRLTVV.